Listed below are T cell receptor beta chains from one sample, sequenced in a study of T cell responses to AZD1222 COVID-19 vaccine. Assay: immunoSEQ multiplex PCR; the TCRdb copy retains only in-frame clones and omits some. The sample shows approximately 67,000 clones, approximately 90% of them seen only once. The specimen was peripheral blood, collected on day 0 of AZD1222 vaccination. The receptor set was obtained from an adult in good health. The CDR3 runs from the conserved cysteine through the conserved F or W. D genes are given only for firm matches. Clone size is given for some rows only: seen once, a few or many times, or a class if the clone is expanded.

V	D	J	size	CDR3	DNA
TRBV28	NA	TRBJ1-1	NA	CASSSGVNTEAFF	TGTGCCAGCAGTTCAGGGGTGAACACTGAAGCTTTCTTT
TRBV7-2	NA	TRBJ1-5	NA	CASSLRTDSAYQPQHF	TGTGCCAGCAGCTTAAGGACCGACAGCGCCTATCAGCCCCAGCATTTT
TRBV27	TRBD1	TRBJ2-1	once	CASSTSGTGLQFF	TGTGCCAGCAGTACATCCGGGACAGGGCTGCAGTTCTTC
TRBV6-5	TRBD2	TRBJ2-1	NA	CASSYGLAAYNEQFF	TGTGCCAGCAGTTACGGACTAGCGGCATACAATGAGCAGTTCTTC
TRBV7-2	NA	TRBJ2-3	NA	CASSLQSDTQYF	TGTGCCAGCAGCTTGCAGTCAGATACGCAGTATTTT
TRBV20-1	TRBD1	TRBJ2-1	once	CSASGTGGLYNEQFF	TGCAGTGCTAGTGGGACAGGGGGTCTCTACAATGAGCAGTTCTTC
TRBV7-9	NA	TRBJ2-7	NA	CASAWGGPNYEQYF	TGTGCCAGCGCCTGGGGCGGGCCCAACTACGAGCAGTACTTC
TRBV19	TRBD1	TRBJ2-5	NA	CASSGMTGGETQYF	TGTGCCAGTAGTGGAATGACAGGGGGCGAGACCCAGTACTTC
TRBV12-3/TRBV12-4	NA	TRBJ2-2	NA	CASSLINTGELFF	TGTGCCAGCAGTCTCATAAACACCGGGGAGCTGTTTTTT
TRBV18	NA	TRBJ2-1	NA	CASSQGLGNEQFF	TGTGCCAGCTCACAGGGATTGGGCAATGAGCAGTTCTTC
TRBV2	NA	TRBJ2-1	NA	CASREPGLIYNEQFF	TGTGCCAGCAGGGAACCGGGACTGATTTACAATGAGCAGTTCTTC
TRBV7-9	TRBD1	TRBJ1-1	NA	CASSPSRDREAFF	TGTGCCAGCAGCCCCTCGAGGGACAGGGAAGCTTTCTTT
TRBV5-4	NA	TRBJ2-2	once	CASSFGTVNTGELFF	TGTGCCAGCAGCTTTGGGACGGTGAACACCGGGGAGCTGTTTTTT
TRBV18	NA	TRBJ2-2	NA	CASSRGGSNTGELFF	TGTGCCAGCTCTCGGGGAGGATCGAACACCGGGGAGCTGTTTTTT
TRBV7-2	NA	TRBJ1-5	NA	CASSLGSRLNQPQHF	TGTGCCAGCAGCTTAGGTAGCAGACTTAATCAGCCCCAGCATTTT
TRBV4-3	NA	TRBJ1-2	NA	CASSQDQAFRGVYGYTF	TGCGCCAGCAGCCAAGATCAGGCTTTTAGGGGAGTCTATGGCTACACCTTC
TRBV6-6	TRBD1	TRBJ2-7	NA	CASSYRTGNSYEQYF	TGTGCCAGCAGTTACCGGACAGGAAACTCCTACGAGCAGTACTTC
TRBV3-1/TRBV3-2	TRBD1	TRBJ1-2	NA	CASSQVLDRGQGYTF	TGTGCCAGCAGCCAAGTATTGGACAGGGGGCAGGGCTACACCTTC
TRBV2	TRBD2	TRBJ2-1	NA	CASSERGLAGNNEQFF	TGTGCCAGCAGTGAACGGGGACTAGCGGGCAACAATGAGCAGTTCTTC
TRBV3-1/TRBV3-2	NA	TRBJ1-1	NA	CASSHLYREAFF	TGTGCCAGCAGCCACCTATATAGGGAAGCTTTCTTT
TRBV9	NA	TRBJ1-1	NA	CASSAGRMNTEAFF	TGTGCCAGCAGCGCGGGACGTATGAACACTGAAGCTTTCTTT
TRBV11-2	NA	TRBJ2-7	NA	CASSMGSTYEQYF	TGTGCCAGCAGCATGGGCAGCACCTACGAGCAGTACTTC
TRBV10-3	TRBD1	TRBJ1-2	NA	CAISTGGGYTF	TGTGCCATCAGCACAGGGGGGGGCTACACCTTC
TRBV30	NA	TRBJ1-2	NA	CAWSVGLQNGNYGYTF	TGTGCCTGGAGTGTAGGTCTGCAGAACGGGAACTATGGCTACACCTTC
TRBV30	NA	TRBJ1-5	NA	CAWSGSPDQPQHF	TGTGCCTGGAGTGGATCTCCTGATCAGCCCCAGCATTTT
TRBV6-5	NA	TRBJ2-3	once	CASRPSRTDTQYF	TGTGCCAGCAGGCCTAGTCGCACAGATACGCAGTATTTT
TRBV6-6	NA	TRBJ2-2	NA	CASSYSSQTGELFF	TGTGCCAGCAGTTACTCGAGCCAGACGGGGGAGCTGTTTTTT
TRBV10-1	NA	TRBJ2-7	NA	CASSEGSGYEQYF	TGCGCCAGCAGTGAGGGGTCGGGCTACGAGCAGTACTTC
TRBV9	TRBD2	TRBJ2-3	NA	CASTPGGTDTQYF	TGTGCCAGCACACCGGGGGGGACAGATACGCAGTATTTT
TRBV2	NA	TRBJ2-1	NA	CASSERRGEQFF	TGTGCCAGCAGTGAGAGAAGGGGCGAGCAGTTCTTC
TRBV7-2	NA	TRBJ2-2	NA	CASSLVANTGELFF	TGTGCCAGCAGCTTAGTGGCGAACACCGGGGAGCTGTTTTTT
TRBV6-5	NA	TRBJ2-7	NA	CASRARGGPYEQYF	TGTGCCAGCAGGGCGAGGGGAGGCCCCTACGAGCAGTACTTC
TRBV7-7	NA	TRBJ2-7	NA	CASSLRFGRDYEQYF	TGTGCCAGCAGCTTAAGGTTTGGCAGGGACTACGAGCAGTACTTC
TRBV11-2	NA	TRBJ1-1	NA	CASSLHQGSTEAFF	TGTGCCAGCAGCTTACACCAGGGGAGCACTGAAGCTTTCTTT
TRBV28	NA	TRBJ1-2	NA	CASTLGGLNYGYTF	TGTGCCAGCACCCTGGGGGGGCTAAACTATGGCTACACCTTC
TRBV10-3	NA	TRBJ1-2	NA	CAISDPGSNGYTF	TGTGCCATCAGTGACCCCGGGAGCAATGGCTACACCTTC
TRBV19	TRBD1	TRBJ1-4	NA	CASSGGTGLNEKLFF	TGTGCCAGTAGTGGAGGGACAGGGTTGAATGAAAAACTGTTTTTT
TRBV7-9	NA	TRBJ1-1	few	CASSLKDSGENTEAFF	TGTGCCAGCAGCTTGAAAGACTCAGGGGAGAACACTGAAGCTTTCTTT
TRBV9	NA	TRBJ2-1	NA	CASSPRASPPSSYNEQFF	TGTGCCAGCAGCCCCCGAGCTAGCCCGCCGAGCTCCTACAATGAGCAGTTCTTC
TRBV10-1	TRBD2	TRBJ2-7	NA	CASSESGSGGTYEQYF	TGCGCCAGCAGTGAGTCGGGTAGCGGGGGTACCTACGAGCAGTACTTC
TRBV18	NA	TRBJ2-2	NA	CASSLYNTGELFF	TGTGCCAGCTCACTATATAACACCGGGGAGCTGTTTTTT
TRBV5-1	NA	TRBJ2-7	NA	CASSSNPGSFTEQYF	TGCGCCAGCAGCTCTAACCCTGGCAGCTTTACCGAGCAGTACTTC
TRBV6-4	NA	TRBJ1-5	few	CASSIEGNQPQHF	TGTGCCAGCAGTATAGAGGGCAATCAGCCCCAGCATTTT
TRBV4-2	NA	TRBJ2-1	NA	CASSQDYGGDYNEQFF	TGTGCCAGCAGCCAAGATTACGGGGGCGACTACAATGAGCAGTTCTTC
TRBV7-8	NA	TRBJ1-1	NA	CASSLSQGNTEAFF	TGTGCCAGCAGCTTAAGTCAGGGGAACACTGAAGCTTTCTTT
TRBV27	NA	TRBJ2-3	NA	CASSSEVTSTDTQYF	TGTGCCAGCAGTTCCGAGGTAACTAGCACAGATACGCAGTATTTT
TRBV7-2	NA	TRBJ2-1	NA	CASSQLNEQFF	TGTGCCAGCAGCCAACTCAATGAGCAGTTCTTC
TRBV10-3	NA	TRBJ2-3	once	CAISESKAGLTDTQYF	TGTGCCATCAGTGAGTCGAAAGCGGGCCTCACAGATACGCAGTATTTT
TRBV7-8	TRBD1	TRBJ1-1	NA	CASSLPQGGDTEAFF	TGTGCCAGCAGCTTACCCCAGGGGGGTGACACTGAAGCTTTCTTT
TRBV3-1/TRBV3-2	NA	TRBJ2-3	few	CASSHRISSTDTQYF	TGTGCCAGCAGCCATCGGATTTCTAGCACAGATACGCAGTATTTT
TRBV11-2	NA	TRBJ1-2	NA	CASSLDRGHGYTF	TGTGCCAGCAGCTTAGATCGGGGCCATGGCTACACCTTC
TRBV3-1/TRBV3-2	TRBD1	TRBJ1-2	NA	CASSRTLIGTGGYTF	TGTGCCAGCAGCCGCACGTTAATTGGGACAGGGGGCTACACCTTC
TRBV6-2/TRBV6-3	NA	TRBJ2-2	NA	CASSYHKGTRNTGELFF	TGTGCCAGCAGTTACCACAAAGGGACAAGGAACACCGGGGAGCTGTTTTTT
TRBV7-2	NA	TRBJ2-7	NA	CASSFLDRSYEQYF	TGTGCCAGCAGCTTCTTAGACAGATCCTACGAGCAGTACTTC
TRBV2	TRBD1	TRBJ1-5	NA	CASSRTGGSGQPQHF	TGTGCCAGCAGTCGAACAGGGGGCTCGGGTCAGCCCCAGCATTTT
TRBV4-1	NA	TRBJ1-2	NA	CASSQGGGNYGYTF	TGCGCCAGCAGCCAAGGGGGGGGCAACTATGGCTACACCTTC
TRBV29-1	TRBD2	TRBJ2-7	NA	CSVQGGLAGGEQYF	TGCAGCGTTCAGGGGGGACTAGCGGGAGGCGAGCAGTACTTC